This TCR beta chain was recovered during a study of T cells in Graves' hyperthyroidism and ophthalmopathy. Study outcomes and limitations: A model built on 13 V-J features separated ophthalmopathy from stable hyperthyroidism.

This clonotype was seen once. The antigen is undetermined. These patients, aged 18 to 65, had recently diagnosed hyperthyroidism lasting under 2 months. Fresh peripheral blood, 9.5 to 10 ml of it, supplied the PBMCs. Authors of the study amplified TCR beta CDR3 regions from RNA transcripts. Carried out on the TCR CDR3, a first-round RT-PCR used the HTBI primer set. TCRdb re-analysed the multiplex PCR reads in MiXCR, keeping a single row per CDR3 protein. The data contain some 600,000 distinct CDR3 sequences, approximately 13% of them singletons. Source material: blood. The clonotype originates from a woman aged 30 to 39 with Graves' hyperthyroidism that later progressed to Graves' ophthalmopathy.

The CDR3 reads CASSVPSGRWGTDTQYF. CDR3 in DNA: TGTGCCAGCAGCGTTCCTAGCGGGAGATGGGGCACAGATACGCAGTATTTT. The V gene is TRBV9, the J gene TRBJ2-3; 10 bases are shared with TRBD2. CDR3 length equals 17 residues. Germline CDR1 is SGDLS and CDR2 is YYNGEE. The J segment lost 1 base and the V segment lost 2 bases, leaving 7 bases of the junction unmatched.